These T cell receptor beta chains were read from a single sample in a study of cytomegalovirus exposure and HLA in healthy donors. Using immunoSEQ multiplex PCR, the repertoire was profiled, and TCRdb retains in-frame clones only, with some absent. The sample consists of more than 80,000 clones, around 79% of them appearing once. Sequencing input: PBMCs. Receptor source: a female donor in good health and CMV-seropositive. The CDR3 runs from the conserved cysteine through the conserved F or W. The D gene is left open where the match is weak. Rows may omit the clone size; those that give it use once, few, many or a size class.

CDR3aa | CDR3nt | d_gene | j_gene | v_gene | abundance
CASSSVGQGDYEQYF | TGTGCCAGCAGTTCCGTCGGACAGGGGGACTACGAGCAGTACTTC | TRBD1 | TRBJ2-7 | TRBV28 | .
CASNPPRGSSYNEQFF | TGTGCCAGCAACCCCCCCAGGGGATCCTCCTACAATGAGCAGTTCTTC | . | TRBJ2-1 | TRBV7-2 | .
CASKPLGQAKNSPLHF | TGCGCCAGCAAACCACTAGGACAGGCTAAAAATTCACCCCTCCACTTT | TRBD1 | TRBJ1-6 | TRBV4-1 | .
CASSLVPSEAAFF | TGTGCCAGCAGCTTGGTGCCGTCGGAGGCGGCTTTCTTT | . | TRBJ1-1 | TRBV5-6 | .
CASSEVRGTGELFF | TGTGCCAGCAGTGAGGTCAGGGGGACCGGGGAGCTGTTTTTT | TRBD1 | TRBJ2-2 | TRBV6-4 | once
CASSGQVTEAFF | TGTGCCAGCAGCGGACAGGTCACTGAAGCTTTCTTT | TRBD1 | TRBJ1-1 | TRBV14 | .
CASSLRASERFEQYF | TGTGCCAGCAGCTTGCGTGCCTCGGAGCGGTTCGAGCAGTACTTC | . | TRBJ2-7 | TRBV5-8 | .
CASSREEGATETQYF | TGCGCCAGCAGCCGTGAAGAGGGGGCAACGGAGACCCAGTACTTC | TRBD1 | TRBJ2-5 | TRBV4-3 | few
CAWRATSNQPQHF | TGTGCCTGGAGGGCCACTAGCAATCAGCCCCAGCATTTT | . | TRBJ1-5 | TRBV30 | .
CSVGGQGARNEQFF | TGCAGCGTTGGTGGACAGGGGGCCAGGAATGAGCAGTTCTTC | TRBD1 | TRBJ2-1 | TRBV29-1 | .
CASSYGREGYNEQFF | TGTGCCAGCAGCTATGGGCGGGAGGGGTACAATGAGCAGTTCTTC | TRBD2 | TRBJ2-1 | TRBV7-6 | .
CASRKLQGTEAFF | TGTGCCAGCAGAAAACTACAGGGAACTGAAGCTTTCTTT | . | TRBJ1-1 | TRBV6-5 | few
CAISESGRGTVASNEQFF | TGTGCCATCAGTGAGTCCGGGCGGGGGACCGTAGCTTCTAATGAGCAGTTCTTC | TRBD2 | TRBJ2-1 | TRBV10-3 | .
CASSLAKETQYF | TGTGCCAGCAGCTTAGCTAAAGAGACCCAGTACTTC | . | TRBJ2-5 | TRBV7-9 | .
CASSAVAGEIYNEQFF | TGTGCCAGCAGTGCCGTTGCGGGGGAAATCTACAATGAGCAGTTCTTC | TRBD2 | TRBJ2-1 | TRBV6-4 | .
CASSPGLPYNEQFF | TGTGCCAGCAGTCCGGGACTCCCCTACAATGAGCAGTTCTTC | . | TRBJ2-1 | TRBV28 | .
CATSRAGAGELFF | TGTGCCACCAGCAGAGCAGGGGCCGGGGAGCTGTTTTTT | . | TRBJ2-2 | TRBV15 | .
CARSLDLGWNEQFF | TGTGCCAGAAGCTTGGATCTAGGATGGAATGAGCAGTTCTTC | . | TRBJ2-1 | TRBV5-3 | .
CASKGGEDYGYTF | TGTGCCAGCAAAGGGGGCGAGGACTATGGCTACACCTTC | TRBD1 | TRBJ1-2 | TRBV2 | few
CASSQQGYNNEQYF | TGTGCCAGCAGCCAACAGGGTTACAACAACGAGCAGTACTTC | . | TRBJ2-7 | TRBV7-9 | .
CASSPGQNTGELFF | TGTGCCAGCAGCCCGGGACAGAACACCGGGGAGCTGTTTTTT | . | TRBJ2-2 | TRBV2 | .
CASRSGTTNEQFF | TGTGCCAGCAGATCCGGGACTACGAATGAGCAGTTCTTC | TRBD2 | TRBJ2-1 | TRBV2 | .
CASSAQGWFSYEQYF | TGTGCCAGCAGCGCACAGGGCTGGTTCTCCTACGAGCAGTACTTC | . | TRBJ2-7 | TRBV5-4 | .
CASSQGASGRGETQYF | TGTGCCAGCAGCCAAGGGGCTAGCGGGAGAGGGGAGACCCAGTACTTC | TRBD2 | TRBJ2-5 | TRBV14 | .
CASSPGQGTFYEQYF | TGTGCCAGCAGCCCTGGACAGGGGACTTTCTACGAGCAGTACTTC | TRBD1 | TRBJ2-7 | TRBV13 | .
CASSGAQTEAFF | TGTGCCAGCAGCGGTGCCCAGACTGAAGCTTTCTTT | . | TRBJ1-1 | TRBV9 | .
CSVEVGRTQYF | TGCAGCGTTGAGGTCGGGAGAACGCAGTATTTT | . | TRBJ2-3 | TRBV29-1 | .
CASSPPLGDNSPLHF | TGCGCCAGCAGCCCCCCGCTCGGGGATAATTCACCCCTCCACTTT | . | TRBJ1-6 | TRBV5-1 | once
CASSPGLAGNGDTQYF | TGCGCCAGCAGCCCGGGGCTAGCGGGGAATGGAGATACGCAGTATTTT | TRBD2 | TRBJ2-3 | TRBV5-1 | .
CASSSQGTSGTYEQYF | TGTGCCAGCAGCTCACAGGGGACTAGCGGAACCTACGAGCAGTACTTC | TRBD2 | TRBJ2-7 | TRBV28 | .
CASSYSGGTEQFF | TGTGCCAGCAGTTACTCGGGGGGGACTGAGCAGTTCTTC | TRBD2 | TRBJ2-1 | TRBV6-5 | few
CASSYSTADTQYF | TGTGCCAGCAGTTACTCGACAGCAGATACGCAGTATTTT | . | TRBJ2-3 | TRBV6-5 | .
CASSSTTSGGKEQFF | TGTGCCAGCAGCTCCACGACTAGCGGGGGGAAAGAGCAGTTCTTC | TRBD2 | TRBJ2-1 | TRBV11-2 | .
CASSLSASSQYF | TGTGCCAGCAGTTTATCCGCCAGTTCCCAGTACTTC | . | TRBJ2-7 | TRBV28 | few
CASSPAGYLYEQYF | TGTGCCAGCTCACCAGCAGGCTATCTCTACGAGCAGTACTTC | . | TRBJ2-7 | TRBV18 | .
CASRSTGNQPQHF | TGTGCCAGCAGAAGTACAGGGAATCAGCCCCAGCATTTT | . | TRBJ1-5 | TRBV2 | few
CASSSLAGEGYEQYF | TGTGCCAGCAGTTCTCTAGCGGGGGAGGGGTACGAGCAGTACTTC | TRBD2 | TRBJ2-7 | TRBV28 | .
CASRGGRFNQPQHF | TGTGCCAGCCGGGGGGGCAGGTTTAATCAGCCCCAGCATTTT | . | TRBJ1-5 | TRBV9 | .
CASIQRGKLFF | TGTGCCAGCATTCAGAGGGGGAAACTGTTTTTT | . | TRBJ1-4 | TRBV6-5 | .
CASSPQNPAGVYEQYF | TGTGCCAGCAGCCCGCAGAACCCAGCGGGAGTCTACGAGCAGTACTTC | TRBD2 | TRBJ2-7 | TRBV11-3 | .
CASEPGQPLPREKLFF | TGCGCCAGCGAACCGGGACAGCCACTCCCCAGGGAAAAACTGTTTTTT | TRBD1 | TRBJ1-4 | TRBV10-1 | .
CASSLYREQYF | TGCGCCAGCAGCCTTTACCGGGAGCAGTACTTC | . | TRBJ2-7 | TRBV5-1 | .
CASSRPGQGARGYTF | TGTGCCAGCAGCCGCCCCGGACAGGGGGCGCGTGGCTACACCTTC | TRBD1 | TRBJ1-2 | TRBV7-2 | .
CASLDRLNTEAFF | TGTGCCAGCTTAGACAGGCTGAACACTGAAGCTTTCTTT | . | TRBJ1-1 | TRBV7-9 | .
CASSSGVGQGAYEQYF | TGTGCCAGCAGCTCAGGGGTGGGACAGGGGGCCTACGAGCAGTACTTC | TRBD1 | TRBJ2-7 | TRBV13 | .
CASSISGGSTEAFF | TGTGCCAGTAGTATATCGGGGGGGAGCACTGAAGCTTTCTTT | . | TRBJ1-1 | TRBV19 | .
CASKLSWTGARSYGYTF | TGTGCCAGCAAGCTCTCCTGGACAGGGGCCAGGAGCTATGGCTACACCTTC | TRBD1 | TRBJ1-2 | TRBV5-6 | .
CASSIGGGANYGYTF | TGTGCCAGTAGTATCGGCGGTGGAGCTAACTATGGCTACACCTTC | . | TRBJ1-2 | TRBV19 | .
CASSLEPGQGPGGAQYF | TGCGCCAGCAGCTTGGAACCGGGACAGGGCCCAGGAGGGGCCCAGTACTTC | TRBD1 | TRBJ2-5 | TRBV5-1 | few
CASSSGTGGFYGYTF | TGTGCCAGCAGTTCCGGGACAGGGGGGTTCTATGGCTACACCTTC | TRBD1 | TRBJ1-2 | TRBV6-5 | .
CASSLGQSQQAFF | TGCGCCAGCAGCTTGGGGCAGTCCCAACAAGCTTTCTTT | . | TRBJ1-1 | TRBV5-1 | .
CASSYARLAGYEQYF | TGTGCCAGCAGTTACGCGAGACTAGCGGGGTACGAGCAGTACTTC | TRBD2 | TRBJ2-7 | TRBV6-5 | .
CAISTGHKETQYF | TGTGCCATCAGTACCGGACACAAAGAGACCCAGTACTTC | . | TRBJ2-5 | TRBV10-3 | .
CASSPGQGGLRRGYTF | TGTGCCAGCAGCCCGGGACAGGGGGGTCTTCGTCGTGGCTACACCTTC | TRBD1 | TRBJ1-2 | TRBV5-6 | .
CSVDRTGSSYNEQFF | TGCAGCGTTGATCGGACAGGGAGCTCCTACAATGAGCAGTTCTTC | TRBD1 | TRBJ2-1 | TRBV29-1 | .